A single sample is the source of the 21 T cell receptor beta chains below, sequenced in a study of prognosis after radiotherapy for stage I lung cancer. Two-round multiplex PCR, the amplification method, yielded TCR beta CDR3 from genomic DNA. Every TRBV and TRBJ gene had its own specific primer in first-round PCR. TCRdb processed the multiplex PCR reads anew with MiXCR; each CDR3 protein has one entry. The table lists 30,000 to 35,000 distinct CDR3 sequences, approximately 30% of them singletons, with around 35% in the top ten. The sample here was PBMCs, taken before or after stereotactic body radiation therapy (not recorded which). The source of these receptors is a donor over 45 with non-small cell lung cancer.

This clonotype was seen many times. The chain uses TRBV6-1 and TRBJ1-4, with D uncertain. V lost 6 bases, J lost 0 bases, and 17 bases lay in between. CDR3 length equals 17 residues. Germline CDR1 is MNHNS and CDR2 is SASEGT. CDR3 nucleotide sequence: TGTGCCAGCAGACGCGACCCTGTTGGAGCAACTAATGAAAAACTGTTTTTT. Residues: CASRRDPVGATNEKLFF.

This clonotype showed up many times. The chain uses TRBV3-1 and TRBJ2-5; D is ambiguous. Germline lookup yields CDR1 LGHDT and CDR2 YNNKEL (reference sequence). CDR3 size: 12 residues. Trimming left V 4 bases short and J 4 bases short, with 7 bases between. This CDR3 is CASSPVRETQYF. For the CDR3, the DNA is TGTGCCAGCAGCCCGGTACGAGAGACCCAGTACTTC.

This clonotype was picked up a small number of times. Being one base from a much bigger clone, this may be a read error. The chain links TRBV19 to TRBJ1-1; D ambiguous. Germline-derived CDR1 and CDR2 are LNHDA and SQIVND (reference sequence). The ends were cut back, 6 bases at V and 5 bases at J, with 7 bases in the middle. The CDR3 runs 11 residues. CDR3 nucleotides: TGTGCCAGTAGCGAGTATACTGAAGCTTTCTTT. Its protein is CASSEYTEAFF. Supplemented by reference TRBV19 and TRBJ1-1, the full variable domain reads DGGITQSPKYLFRKEGQNVTLSCEQNLNHDAMYWYRQDPGQGLRLIYYSQIVNDFQKGDIAEGYSVSREKKESFPLTVTSAQKNPTAFYLCASSEYTEAFFGQGTRLTVV.

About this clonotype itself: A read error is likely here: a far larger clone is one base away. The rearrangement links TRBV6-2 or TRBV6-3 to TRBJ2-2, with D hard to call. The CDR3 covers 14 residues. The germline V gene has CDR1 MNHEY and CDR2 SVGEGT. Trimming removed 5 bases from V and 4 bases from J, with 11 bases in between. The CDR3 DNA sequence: TGTGCCAGCAGTGTGACGATAGTCACCGGGGAGCTGTTTTTT. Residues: CASSVTIVTGELFF.

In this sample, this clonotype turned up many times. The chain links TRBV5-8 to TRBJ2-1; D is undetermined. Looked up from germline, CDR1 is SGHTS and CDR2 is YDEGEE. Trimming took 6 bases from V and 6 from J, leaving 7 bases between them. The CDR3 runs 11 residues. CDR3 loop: CASTRRNEQFF. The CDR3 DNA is TGTGCCAGCACCCGGCGCAATGAGCAGTTCTTC.

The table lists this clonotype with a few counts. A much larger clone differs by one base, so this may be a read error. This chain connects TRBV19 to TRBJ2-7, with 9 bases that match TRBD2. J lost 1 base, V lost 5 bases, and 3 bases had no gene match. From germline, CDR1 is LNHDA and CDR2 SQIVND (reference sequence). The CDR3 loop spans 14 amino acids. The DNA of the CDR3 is TGTGCCAGTAGTCCAGCGGGGGGATCCTACGAGCAGTACTTC. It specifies CASSPAGGSYEQYF.

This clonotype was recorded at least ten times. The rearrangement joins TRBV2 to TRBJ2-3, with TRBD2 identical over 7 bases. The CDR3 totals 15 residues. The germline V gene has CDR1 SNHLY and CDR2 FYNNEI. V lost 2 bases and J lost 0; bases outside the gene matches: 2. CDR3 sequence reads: CASSEPSGSTDTQYF. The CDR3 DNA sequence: TGTGCCAGCAGTGAACCTAGCGGTAGCACAGATACGCAGTATTTT.

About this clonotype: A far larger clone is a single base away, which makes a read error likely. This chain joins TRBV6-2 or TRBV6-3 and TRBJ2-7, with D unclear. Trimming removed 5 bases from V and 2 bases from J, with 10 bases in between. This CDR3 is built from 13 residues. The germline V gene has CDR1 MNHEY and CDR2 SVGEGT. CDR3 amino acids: CASSESLAYEQYF. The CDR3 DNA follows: TGTGCCAGCAGTGAATCGTTGGCCTACGAGCAGTACTTC.

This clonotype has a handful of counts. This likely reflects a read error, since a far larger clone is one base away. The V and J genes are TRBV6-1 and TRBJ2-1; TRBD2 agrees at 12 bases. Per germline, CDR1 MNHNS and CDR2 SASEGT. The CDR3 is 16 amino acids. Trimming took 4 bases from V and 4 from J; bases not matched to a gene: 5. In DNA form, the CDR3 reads TGTGCCAGCAGTGGCAAAACTAGCGGGAGGTACAATGAGCAGTTCTTC. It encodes CASSGKTSGRYNEQFF.

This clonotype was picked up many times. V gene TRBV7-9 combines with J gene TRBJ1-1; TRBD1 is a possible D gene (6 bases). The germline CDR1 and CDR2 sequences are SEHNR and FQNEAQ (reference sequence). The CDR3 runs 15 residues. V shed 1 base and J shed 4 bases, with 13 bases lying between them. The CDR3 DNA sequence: TGTGCCAGCAGCTTAGACAGGGTGATCGGCACTGAAGCTTTCTTT. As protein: CASSLDRVIGTEAFF.

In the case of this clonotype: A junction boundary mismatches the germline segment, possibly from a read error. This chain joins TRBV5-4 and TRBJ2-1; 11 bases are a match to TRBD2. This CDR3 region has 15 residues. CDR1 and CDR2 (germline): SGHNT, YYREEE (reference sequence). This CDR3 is CASSLWLAGGNEQFF. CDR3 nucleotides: TGTGCCAGCAGCTTGTGGCTAGCGGGAGGCAATGAGCAATTCTTC.

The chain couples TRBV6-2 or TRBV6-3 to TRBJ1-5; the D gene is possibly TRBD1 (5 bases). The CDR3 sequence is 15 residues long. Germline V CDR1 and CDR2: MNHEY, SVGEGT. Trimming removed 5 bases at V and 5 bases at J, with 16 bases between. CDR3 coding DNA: TGTGCCAGCAGTGAAGTTGAGGGGAGTGATCAGCCCCAGCATTTT. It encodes CASSEVEGSDQPQHF.

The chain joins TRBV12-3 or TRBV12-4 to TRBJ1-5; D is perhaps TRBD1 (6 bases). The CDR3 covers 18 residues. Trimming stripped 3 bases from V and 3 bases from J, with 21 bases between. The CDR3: CASSFCLSGATFNQPQHF. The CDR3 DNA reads TGTGCCAGCAGTTTTTGCCTTTCAGGGGCGACCTTCAATCAGCCCCAGCATTTT.

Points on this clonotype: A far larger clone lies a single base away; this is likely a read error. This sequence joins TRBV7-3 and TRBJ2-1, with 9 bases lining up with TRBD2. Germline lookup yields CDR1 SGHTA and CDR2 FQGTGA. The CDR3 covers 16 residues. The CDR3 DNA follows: TGTGCCAGCAGTCGTCAAGCGGGAGGAAGTGGAAATGAGCAGTCCTTC. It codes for CASSRQAGGSGNEQSF.

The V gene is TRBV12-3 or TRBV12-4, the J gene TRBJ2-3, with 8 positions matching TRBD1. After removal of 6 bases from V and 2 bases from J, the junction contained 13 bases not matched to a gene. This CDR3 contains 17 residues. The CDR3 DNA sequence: TGTGCCAGCAGCACTATTGTCGGGACAGGTCCCACAGATACGCAGTATTTT. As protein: CASSTIVGTGPTDTQYF.

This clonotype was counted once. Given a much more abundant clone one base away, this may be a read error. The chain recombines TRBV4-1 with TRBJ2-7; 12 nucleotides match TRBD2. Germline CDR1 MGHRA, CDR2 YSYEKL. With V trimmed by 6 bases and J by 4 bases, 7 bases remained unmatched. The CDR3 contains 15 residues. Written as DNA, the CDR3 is TGCGCCAGCAGACCGACCGGGACTAGCGGGTACGAGCAGTACTTC. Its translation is CASRPTGTSGYEQYF.

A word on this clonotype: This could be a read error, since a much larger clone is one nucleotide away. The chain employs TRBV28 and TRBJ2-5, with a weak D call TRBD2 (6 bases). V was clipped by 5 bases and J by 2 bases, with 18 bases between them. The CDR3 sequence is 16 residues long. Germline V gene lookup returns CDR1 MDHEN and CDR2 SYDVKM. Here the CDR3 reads CASSTSWRESQETQYF. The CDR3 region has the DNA TGTGCCAGCAGTACTAGCTGGAGGGAGTCACAAGAGACCCAGTACTTC.

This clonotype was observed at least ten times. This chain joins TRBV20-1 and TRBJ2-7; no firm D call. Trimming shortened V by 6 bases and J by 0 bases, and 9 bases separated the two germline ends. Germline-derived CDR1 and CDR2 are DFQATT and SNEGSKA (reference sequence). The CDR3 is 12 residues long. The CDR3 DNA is TGCAGTGCGCGGCCCAGCTCCTACGAGCAGTACTTC. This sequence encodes CSARPSSYEQYF.

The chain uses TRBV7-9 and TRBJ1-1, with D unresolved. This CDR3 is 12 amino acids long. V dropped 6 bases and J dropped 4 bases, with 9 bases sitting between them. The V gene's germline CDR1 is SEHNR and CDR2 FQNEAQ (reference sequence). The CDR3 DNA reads TGTGCCAGCAGACCTTGGGGCACTGAAGCTTTCTTT. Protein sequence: CASRPWGTEAFF.

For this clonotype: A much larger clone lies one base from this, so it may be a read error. Here the CDR3 reads CASSSQTQEETQYF. CDR3 sequence (DNA): TGTGCCAGCAGTTCCCAGACCCAAGAGGAGACCCAGTACTTC. The rearrangement joins TRBV12-3 or TRBV12-4 to TRBJ2-5; no firm D call. V dropped 4 bases and J dropped 5 bases, with 14 bases sitting between them. The CDR3 loop spans 14 amino acids.

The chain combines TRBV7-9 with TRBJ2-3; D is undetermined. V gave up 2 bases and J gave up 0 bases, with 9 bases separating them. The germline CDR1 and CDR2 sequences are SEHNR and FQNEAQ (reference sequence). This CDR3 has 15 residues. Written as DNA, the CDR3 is TGTGCCAGCAGCTTAAGGGCTGTGAGCACAGATACGCAGTATTTT. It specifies CASSLRAVSTDTQYF.